This TCR beta chain was sequenced for a study of cytomegalovirus exposure and HLA in healthy donors (dated by TCRdb to the late 2010s). Background on the whole study: In an earlier analysis of 587 of the donors, about 260 Gb of sequence data and approximately 120 million unique TCR beta sequences from roughly 190 million T cells were reported. High-throughput TCR immunosequencing, statistical association of individual TCRs with disease status, and machine learning were combined to predict cytomegalovirus infection status. To decide whether each TCR beta V gene segment behaved as functional or pseudogenic, an earlier analysis of approximately 600 of the donors relied on high-throughput TCR beta sequencing. The aim of the study was to test whether cataloging public T cell receptors could identify signatures of past pathogen exposure. Around 320 gigabases of sequencing data and 78 million or so unique TCR sequences were included in an early release covering 500 to 750 HLA-typed donors. Class I and class II HLA loci were covered by the typing at four-digit resolution. The later analysis used no new phenotypic data to find candidate immune exposures, relying instead on TCR beta sequences and their occurrence across donors. The T cell repertoires of several hundred subjects were profiled by immunosequencing and related to cytomegalovirus serostatus. In a later genetic analysis, genome-wide SNP genotypes for about 60% of the 666 donors were used, and that subset was treated as a discovery cohort. A later analysis re-examined previously published TCR beta repertoires from hundreds of donors and added high-resolution HLA genotyping to investigate patterns of TCR occurrence. Because of strong linkage in the cohort, 5 or 6 DR-DQ haplotypes were treated as single units for association and clustering. Every repertoire in the discovery cohort had been generated on one and the same sequencing platform. Along with the approximately 670-subject first cohort, a separate validation cohort of 120 different subjects was used. Donor age, sex, ethnicity and CMV serostatus were collected together with the repertoire data. Typing coverage differed by locus: A, B, C, DRB1 and DQB1 were typed in about 620-640 donors, DQA1 in approximately 520, DPA1 in around 600, and DPB1 in around 490. On average, around 200,000 unique TCR beta nucleotide sequences were sequenced per donor among about 400 genotyped donors of the cohort, with roughly 19% of those sequences being non-productive. Of the roughly 420 genotyped donors, 80% to 90% were placed in the genetic ancestry cluster associated with self-reported Caucasian donors. Points the paper makes about the study in general: Because HLA typing was unavailable for some donors at each locus, only the typed subset was used in association tests. CMV serostatus was the only immune exposure information available for the cohort. In a later analysis, the rate of TCR association differed among HLA loci, with DRB1 alleles having the most associated TCRs and HLA-C alleles having the fewest. Specific HLA alleles were associated with 15,000 to 20,000 TCR beta sequences at a false discovery rate of 0.05 in a later analysis. The authors suggested that the approach could potentially be generalized to other disease states and immunological phenotypes. Linkage disequilibrium might explain the correlated functional status among segregating V segments, but an unknown experimental factor could not be ruled out. Because counts were too low, 15 to 20 rarely observed V segments, including chromosome 9 orphons, were excluded from the earlier analysis of roughly 580 of the donors. A few of the identified cytomegalovirus-associated TCR beta chains were confirmed in vitro to be specific for cytomegalovirus antigens. Because the 87-base-pair reads could not distinguish some IMGT-functional V segments, including TRBV6-2 and TRBV6-3, those segments were excluded. The presence/absence analyses assumed that sequencing depth was roughly uniform across donors, and that assumption may not be true. Strong co-occurrence of HLA alleles, especially DR and DQ, made assigning TCR associations to individual alleles difficult. This cohort had only TCR beta chains sequenced, and the lack of alpha or paired-chain data limited which features could be detected. The classifier was reported to diagnose cytomegalovirus status with high specificity and sensitivity in both the original cohort and the validation cohort. In a later genetic analysis, fewer N-insertions in productive TCRs were reported among donors in an Asian-associated ancestry cluster than the roughly 700-donor mean. The study gave a list of more than 150 TCR beta chains associated with cytomegalovirus. In a later analysis, HLA-associated TCR beta chains were found to be more clonally expanded and to have lower generation probabilities than equally common non-associated chains. Broadly in line with IMGT annotations, most TCR beta V segments showed up in productive rearrangements about 90% or about 30% of the time in an earlier analysis of 587 of the donors. A cluster of highly shared sequence variants was judged likely to represent a technical artifact of the sequencing pipeline. Several of the top co-occurrence clusters appeared to be linked to parvovirus B19, influenza, CMV and Epstein-Barr virus, according to a later analysis. While some public TCRs were present in many individuals, most TCR sequences turned up only very rarely across donors. A later genetic analysis associated a missense DCLRE1C variant with V-gene and J-gene trimming of TCR beta chains, and an independent cohort replicated the association. A further reported finding was that TCR beta sequences accurately predicted the HLA-A and HLA-B alleles for most subjects in the first cohort. A later analysis found that most CMV-associated TCR beta chains appeared HLA-restricted, with HLA associations seemingly driven largely by CMV exposure.

In total, roughly 670 healthy bone marrow donors made up the cohort. At the time of sampling, every cohort member was nominally healthy, though immune exposures that went unrecorded were likely present. The donor was CMV seronegative and was included in the group of 352 seronegative cohort members. Every donor gave a peripheral blood sample, and the peripheral blood mononuclear cells from that sample were used for TCR beta sequencing. Genomic DNA was extracted from the blood cell samples with the Qiagen DNeasy Blood Extraction Kit. The CDR3 holds 16 amino acids from the cysteine to the phenylalanine. Just the 48-base CDR3 DNA is kept, in frame starting at base 1. Taken from the germline V gene, the CDR1 and CDR2 loops are SGHTA and FQGTGA. Trimmed from V: 4 bases; trimmed from J: 1 base; junction bases lacking a gene match: 9. Libraries were prepared through the immunoSEQ multiplex PCR assay. For the multiplex PCR, a mixture combining 60 forward primers for TCR Vbeta segments and 13 reverse primers for TCR Jbeta segments was used. Amplification of the CDR3 region of rearranged TCR beta genes was performed with a multiplex PCR assay on genomic DNA. On the Illumina HiSeq System, the amplified TCR beta libraries were sequenced as 87-base-pair reads. The study's processing was this. A later analysis counted 65 million to 90 million unique TCR beta chains across the approximately 700 repertoires, and some 12 million of these chains were shared by at least two donors. Raw reads were error-corrected and collapsed into unique sequences with a nearest-neighbor algorithm that merged closely related sequences to remove PCR and sequencing errors. To assign V, D and J gene segments, CDR3 sequences were aligned to IMGT reference sequences. For a sequence to be retained, a match of at least six nucleotides was required to both a V gene segment and a J gene segment. Rearrangements were called productive when the CDR3 lacked stop codons and stayed in frame with V and J; all others were non-productive. Following IMGT convention, CDR3 was defined as the stretch from the second conserved V-encoded cysteine up to the conserved J-encoded phenylalanine. The earlier analysis of 500 to 650 of the donors excluded any sequence lacking an unambiguous match to a single V gene segment. In an earlier analysis of around 600 of the donors, V segments were called functional above 56.7% productive rearrangements and were called segregating when the between-donor standard deviation exceeded 5%. A statistical classification framework was developed to diagnose cytomegalovirus status using the catalog of TCR beta chain sequences. V and J gene assignment, in a later analysis, came from comparing TCR nucleotide sequences with IMGT/GENE-DB human TR gene sequences. Using the TCRdist pipeline, a later analysis assigned CDR3 sequences along with most-parsimonious VDJ recombination scenarios. In a later analysis, each TCR beta chain was defined by its CDR3 amino acid sequence together with its V-gene family, and reads without a unique V-gene family were excluded. A later analysis removed several hundred highly shared, low-generation-probability nucleotide sequences to deal with suspected cross-contamination and a sequencing artifact. In a later analysis, a clonal expansion index was calculated for each public chain from normalized within-repertoire ranks of inferred template counts. A later analysis computed generation probabilities with a VDJ recombination model fitted to out-of-frame rearrangements, and checked the results against IGoR. Hypergeometric tests were used in a later analysis to score TCR-TCR, TCR-HLA and TCR-CMV co-occurrence, with a repertoire-size bias correction applied to the TCR pairs. False discovery rates were estimated in a later analysis by permuting HLA or CMV assignments 20 times. A later analysis grouped co-occurring TCRs with DBSCAN, adding TCRdist sequence similarity when clustering within HLA-allele-positive subsets. For co-occurrence clustering, repertoires with fewer than 30,000 or more than 120,000 public chains were excluded, along with a handful of repertoires with anomalous nucleotide sharing. Sourced from immuneACCESS, this table was stored by TCRdb with only in-frame sequences that have V and J called. A share of the clones is absent; for the studies checked, an unresolved V gene accounts for under half, and the remainder has no known explanation. The DNA gave D and trimming, while V, J and clone size come from that table. Here the sample has over 100,000 clones; more than 8% occur a single time. 5.5% of the sample rests with the top ten.

To note about this clone: Its antigen has not been determined. Base-call qualities are not available, and no considerably larger clone is one nucleotide away.

The rearrangement combines TRBV7-3 with TRBJ1-1; the junction holds 7 bases that match TRBD1. This TCR derives from a man aged 35 to 55 in good health and CMV-seronegative. Sequencing was performed on PBMCs. CDR3 region: CASSSTGTARNTEAFF. At the DNA level, the sequence is TGTGCCAGCAGCTCTACCGGGACAGCTCGGAACACTGAAGCTTTCTTT. Beyond the CDR3, the reference TRBV7-3 and TRBJ1-1 genes provide the residues; the full variable domain reads: GAGVSQTPSNKVTEKGKYVELRCDPISGHTALYWYRQSLGQGPEFLIYFQGTGAADDSGLPNDRFFAVRPEGSVSTLKIQRTERGDSAVYLCASSSTGTARNTEAFFGQGTRLTVV.